These T cell receptor beta chains were read from a single sample in a study of shared clonotypes between healthy human individuals. The assay was immunoSEQ multiplex PCR, and TCRdb's table has in-frame clones only and misses some. The table shows millions of clones, with 85% to 95% occurring only once. The sample comprised naive CD4+ T cells from PBMCs. The receptors originated from a man in his late teens or twenties in good health. Some clones in this sample may be carry-over from other donors' samples. CDR3s include the opening cysteine and the closing phenylalanine or tryptophan. Fields, in order: V gene, D gene, J gene, clone size, CDR3 DNA, CDR3 protein. D genes are given only for firm matches. Only part of the rows carry a size: once, few, many, or a class if the clone is expanded.

v_gene: TRBV28; d_gene: TRBD2; j_gene: TRBJ2-1; abundance: .; CDR3nt: TGTGCCAGCAGTCCGACTAGCTCCGGCTCCTACAATGAGCAGTTCTTC; CDR3aa: CASSPTSSGSYNEQFF
v_gene: TRBV5-5; d_gene: .; j_gene: TRBJ2-7; abundance: .; CDR3nt: TGTGCCAGCAGCTTGGACGCCTACGAGCAGTACTTC; CDR3aa: CASSLDAYEQYF
v_gene: TRBV6-5; d_gene: TRBD1; j_gene: TRBJ1-1; abundance: .; CDR3nt: TGTGCCAGCAGTTACGGACAGGGGGTGAAGAGGGCTTTCTTT; CDR3aa: CASSYGQGVKRAFF
v_gene: TRBV5-5; d_gene: .; j_gene: TRBJ2-2; abundance: once; CDR3nt: TGTGCCAGCAGATTGGATGGGACCGAGCTGTTTTTT; CDR3aa: CASRLDGTELFF
v_gene: TRBV28; d_gene: .; j_gene: TRBJ2-5; abundance: .; CDR3nt: TGTGCCAGCAGTTTCAGGACGGGCAATGGTGAGACCCAGTACTTC; CDR3aa: CASSFRTGNGETQYF
v_gene: TRBV5-1; d_gene: TRBD1; j_gene: TRBJ1-2; abundance: .; CDR3nt: TGCGCCAGCAGCTTGGAGGGGACAGGGGGCGATTCCGGCTACACCTTC; CDR3aa: CASSLEGTGGDSGYTF
v_gene: TRBV7-9; d_gene: .; j_gene: TRBJ2-3; abundance: .; CDR3nt: TGTGCCAGCAGCTTAGCTCGCACAGATACGCAGTATTTT; CDR3aa: CASSLARTDTQYF
v_gene: TRBV6-6; d_gene: .; j_gene: TRBJ1-4; abundance: .; CDR3nt: TGTGCCAGCAGTTACTTAGGTGAAAAACTGTTTTTT; CDR3aa: CASSYLGEKLFF
v_gene: TRBV9; d_gene: .; j_gene: TRBJ2-1; abundance: .; CDR3nt: TGTGCCAGCAGCTTCAAGAATGAGCAGTTCTTC; CDR3aa: CASSFKNEQFF
v_gene: TRBV29-1; d_gene: .; j_gene: TRBJ2-1; abundance: .; CDR3nt: TGCAGCCTACAGGGAAGGGAGATTACCTACAATGAGCAGTTCTTC; CDR3aa: CSLQGREITYNEQFF
v_gene: TRBV9; d_gene: .; j_gene: TRBJ2-1; abundance: .; CDR3nt: TGTGCCAGCAGCTCCCGTAGTACTACAGGAGGTGAGCAGTTCTTC; CDR3aa: CASSSRSTTGGEQFF
v_gene: TRBV5-1; d_gene: .; j_gene: TRBJ1-1; abundance: .; CDR3nt: TGCGCCAGCAGCTTAGGAGTTTTGAACACTGAAGCTTTCTTT; CDR3aa: CASSLGVLNTEAFF
v_gene: TRBV7-6; d_gene: TRBD2; j_gene: TRBJ2-1; abundance: .; CDR3nt: TGTGCCAGCAGCTTAGCGTCGGGAGCTAGCGGGAGGCCGGAGGAGCAGTTCTTC; CDR3aa: CASSLASGASGRPEEQFF
v_gene: TRBV5-1; d_gene: .; j_gene: TRBJ2-7; abundance: .; CDR3nt: TGCGCCAGTTCGAGCTCCTACGAGCAGTACTTC; CDR3aa: CASSSSYEQYF
v_gene: TRBV11-2; d_gene: .; j_gene: TRBJ2-4; abundance: .; CDR3nt: TGTGCCAGCAGCCGGGACTTCATTCAGTACTTC; CDR3aa: CASSRDFIQYF
v_gene: TRBV10-3; d_gene: TRBD1; j_gene: TRBJ1-1; abundance: .; CDR3nt: TGTGCCATCAGTGCGGGACAGGGGAACACTGAAGCTTTCTTT; CDR3aa: CAISAGQGNTEAFF
v_gene: TRBV28; d_gene: .; j_gene: TRBJ2-7; abundance: .; CDR3nt: TGTGCCAGCGGGGCCCCCGGGGCCGAGCAGTACTTC; CDR3aa: CASGAPGAEQYF
v_gene: TRBV28; d_gene: .; j_gene: TRBJ2-6; abundance: once; CDR3nt: TGTGCCAGCACCAGGGGTGGGAGTTCTGGGGCCAACGTCCTGACTTTC; CDR3aa: CASTRGGSSGANVLTF
v_gene: TRBV28; d_gene: TRBD2; j_gene: TRBJ2-7; abundance: .; CDR3nt: TGTGCCAGCAGTTCACGTGCGGGGGGACGCTACGAGCAGTACTTC; CDR3aa: CASSSRAGGRYEQYF
v_gene: TRBV6-5; d_gene: .; j_gene: TRBJ1-4; abundance: .; CDR3nt: TGTGCCAGCAGTCAATGGCAGTTCAATGAAAAACTGTTTTTT; CDR3aa: CASSQWQFNEKLFF
v_gene: TRBV5-1; d_gene: TRBD1; j_gene: TRBJ1-1; abundance: few; CDR3nt: TGCGCCAGCAAAACGACAGGGGGCACTGAAGCTTTCTTT; CDR3aa: CASKTTGGTEAFF